The 14 T cell receptor beta chains below come from one sample, sequenced in a study of shared clonotypes between healthy human individuals. Naive CD8 isolation took CD45RO-negative cells positively selected for CCR7 and excluded terminally differentiated effector memory CD45RA+ cells. Assay: immunoSEQ multiplex PCR; the TCRdb copy retains only in-frame clones and omits some. The sample carries roughly 2 million clones, approximately 94% recorded once. The sequencing sample was made of naive CD8+ T cells sorted from blood. The receptor set was obtained from a man younger than 35 in good health.

The chain recombines TRBV10-2 with TRBJ2-3; D not resolved. The germline CDR1 and CDR2 sequences are WSHSY and SAAADI. V was shortened by 4 bases and J by 4 bases, with 9 bases between the two germline ends. CDR3 length equals 13 residues. This CDR3 reads CASSAHRSDTQYF. In DNA, the CDR3 is TGCGCCAGCAGTGCTCACCGATCAGATACGCAGTATTTT.

The chain couples TRBV6-5 to TRBJ2-1; 7 bases are shared with TRBD2. This CDR3 comprises 15 residues. CDR1 is MNHEY, CDR2 SVGAGI, per germline. V shed 6 bases, J shed 6 bases, and the junction held 11 bases outside the gene matches. The CDR3 sequence: CASSTGTKIPNEQFF. The CDR3 nucleotides read TGTGCCAGCAGCACCGGGACTAAAATCCCCAATGAGCAGTTCTTC.

This chain joins TRBV2 and TRBJ2-7; 8 nucleotides agree with TRBD1. This CDR3 contains 15 residues. Germline V gene lookup returns CDR1 SNHLY and CDR2 FYNNEI. With V trimmed by 7 bases and J by 3 bases, 11 bases remained unmatched. CDR3 region: CASIPGQGIYYEQYF. CDR3 coding DNA: TGTGCCAGCATTCCCGGACAGGGCATCTACTACGAGCAGTACTTC.

The chain is built from TRBV9 and TRBJ2-1; D is ambiguous. V lost 6 bases and J lost 12, with 13 bases in between. The CDR3 is made up of 11 amino acids. Germline CDR1 is SGDLS and CDR2 is YYNGEE. The CDR3 sequence: CASTREGAQFF. In nucleotides, the CDR3 is TGTGCCAGCACCCGAGAAGGAGCGCAGTTCTTC.

About this clone itself: In this CDR3 the conserved last residue, phenylalanine or tryptophan, is missing, so a read error is likely. The chain employs TRBV11-2 and TRBJ2-7; D not resolved. V shed 4 bases and J shed 3 bases, with 16 bases lying between them. In germline, CDR1 is SGHAT, CDR2 FQNNGV. The CDR3 sequence is 15 residues long. CDR3 DNA: TGTGCCAGCAGCTCAGGCTTGATGGGCCTCTACGAGCAGTACTCC. Its translation: CASSSGLMGLYEQYS.

This clone was observed a single time. The V gene is TRBV19, the J gene TRBJ1-2; TRBD1 aligns across 7 bases. V dropped 7 bases and J dropped 6; count of bases not matched to a gene: 8. The length of the CDR3 is 13 residues. The germline gives CDR1 LNHDA, CDR2 SQIVND (reference sequence). This CDR3 is CASTPTGWDGYTF. The CDR3 DNA follows: TGTGCCAGTACCCCGACAGGGTGGGATGGCTACACCTTC.

This chain connects TRBV7-9 to TRBJ1-2; TRBD1 might be the D (6 bases). The V gene lost 5 bases and the J gene lost 0 bases, with 10 bases spanning the gap. CDR3 length: 14 amino acids. CDR1 and CDR2 (germline): SEHNR, FQNEAQ (reference sequence). CDR3 sequence (DNA): TGTGCCAGCAGCCCAGGGGACTCTAACTATGGCTACACCTTC. It yields the protein CASSPGDSNYGYTF.

This chain uses TRBV30 with TRBJ2-1; 9 positions agree with TRBD2. This CDR3 region has 16 residues. Germline CDR1 GTSNPN, CDR2 SVGIG (reference sequence). V lost 0 bases, J lost 9 bases, and 12 bases stayed unmatched. The CDR3 DNA reads as TGTGCCTGGAGTGTGGCGGGAGGGACGGTAGCTAGTGAGCAGTTCTTC. As protein: CAWSVAGGTVASEQFF.

The rearrangement joins TRBV7-6 to TRBJ2-7; D remains ambiguous. The CDR3 has 14 residues. The germline V and J ends were trimmed by 1 base and 0 bases, with 7 bases remaining between them. The V gene's germline CDR1 is SGHVS and CDR2 FNYEAQ. The CDR3 loop is CASSLVLGSYEQYF. CDR3 DNA sequence: TGTGCCAGCAGCTTAGTGTTGGGCTCCTACGAGCAGTACTTC.

This rearrangement joins TRBV7-2 to TRBJ2-7; D is possibly TRBD2 (5 bases). The germline CDR1 and CDR2 sequences are SGHTA and FQGNSA. The CDR3 is 12 amino acids. V lost 3 bases to trimming and J lost 6 bases, with 9 bases between them. CDR3 nucleotide sequence: TGTGCCAGCAGCTTTACTAGTTCCGAGCAGTACTTC. Residues: CASSFTSSEQYF.

The chain joins TRBV13 to TRBJ2-1; 12 bases line up with TRBD2. Germline lookup yields CDR1 PRHDT and CDR2 FYEKMQ (reference sequence). V shed 4 bases, J shed 3 bases, and the junction held 7 bases outside the gene matches. CDR3 size: 17 residues. The chain's CDR3 is CASSSRTSGVYYNEQFF. CDR3 bases: TGTGCCAGCAGCTCACGGACTAGCGGGGTCTACTACAATGAGCAGTTCTTC.

This rearrangement joins TRBV7-8 to TRBJ1-1; 7 bases align to TRBD1. After removal of 5 bases from V and 3 bases from J, the junction contained 18 bases not matched to a gene. This CDR3 is built from 18 residues. The germline gives CDR1 SGHVS, CDR2 FQNEAQ. The CDR3 spells CASSPLVQGGEGYTEAFF. CDR3 nucleotide sequence: TGTGCCAGCAGCCCCCTGGTCCAGGGGGGTGAAGGATACACTGAAGCTTTCTTT.

V gene TRBV7-9 combines with J gene TRBJ2-1, with 8 bases fitting TRBD2. V shed 5 bases and J 0 bases; nucleotides not matched to a gene: 9. CDR3 length equals 17 residues. CDR1 is SEHNR and CDR2 is FQNEAQ in the germline V gene (reference sequence). CDR3 sequence reads: CASSRGTSGSSYNEQFF. Here the CDR3 DNA reads TGTGCCAGCAGCCGAGGGACGAGCGGGAGCTCCTACAATGAGCAGTTCTTC.

The V gene is TRBV4-3, the J gene TRBJ2-7; a weak D match, TRBD1 (6 bases). The V gene's germline CDR1 is LGHNA and CDR2 YSLEER. The V end was cut by 0 bases, the J end by 7 bases, with 16 bases between. The length of the CDR3 is 15 residues. CDR3 in DNA: TGCGCCAGCAGCCAAGACGACCGACAGGTAGGGGAGCAGTACTTC. This encodes CASSQDDRQVGEQYF.